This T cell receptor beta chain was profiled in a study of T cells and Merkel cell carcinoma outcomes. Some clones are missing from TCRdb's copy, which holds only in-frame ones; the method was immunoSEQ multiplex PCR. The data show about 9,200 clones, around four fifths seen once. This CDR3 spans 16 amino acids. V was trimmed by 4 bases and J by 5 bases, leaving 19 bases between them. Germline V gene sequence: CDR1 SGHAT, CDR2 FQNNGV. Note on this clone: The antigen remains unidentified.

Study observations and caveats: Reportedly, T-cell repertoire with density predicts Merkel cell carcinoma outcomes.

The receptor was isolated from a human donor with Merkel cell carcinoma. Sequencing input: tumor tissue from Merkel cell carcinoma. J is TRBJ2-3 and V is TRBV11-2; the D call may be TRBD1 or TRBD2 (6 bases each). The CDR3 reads CASSYLTGGRIDTQYF. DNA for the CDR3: TGTGCCAGCAGCTATCTGACAGGAGGGCGTATAGATACGCAGTATTTT.